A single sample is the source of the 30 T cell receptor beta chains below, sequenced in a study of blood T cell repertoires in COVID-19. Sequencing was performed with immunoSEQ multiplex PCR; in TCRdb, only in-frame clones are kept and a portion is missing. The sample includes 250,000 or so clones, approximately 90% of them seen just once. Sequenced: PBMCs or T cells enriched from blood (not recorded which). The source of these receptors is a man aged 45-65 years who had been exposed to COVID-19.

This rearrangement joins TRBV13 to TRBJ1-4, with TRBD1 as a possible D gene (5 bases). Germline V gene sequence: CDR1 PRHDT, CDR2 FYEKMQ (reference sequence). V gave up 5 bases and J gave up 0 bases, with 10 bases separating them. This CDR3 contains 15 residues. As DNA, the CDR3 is TGTGCCAGCAGCACCTCAGGGACAACTAATGAAAAACTGTTTTTT. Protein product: CASSTSGTTNEKLFF.

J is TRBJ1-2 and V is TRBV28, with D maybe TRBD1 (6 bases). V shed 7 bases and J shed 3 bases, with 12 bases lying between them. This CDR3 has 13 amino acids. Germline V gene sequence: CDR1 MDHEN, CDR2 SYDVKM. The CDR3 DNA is TGTGCCAGCACTGGGGGCGTGGACTATGGCTACACCTTC. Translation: CASTGGVDYGYTF.

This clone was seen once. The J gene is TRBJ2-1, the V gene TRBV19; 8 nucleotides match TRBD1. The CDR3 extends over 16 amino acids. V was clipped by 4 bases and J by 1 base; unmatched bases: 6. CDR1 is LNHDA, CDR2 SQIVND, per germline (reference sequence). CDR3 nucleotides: TGTGCCAGTAGTAGGCTCCAGGGGGCGTCCTACAATGAGCAGTTCTTC. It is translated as CASSRLQGASYNEQFF.

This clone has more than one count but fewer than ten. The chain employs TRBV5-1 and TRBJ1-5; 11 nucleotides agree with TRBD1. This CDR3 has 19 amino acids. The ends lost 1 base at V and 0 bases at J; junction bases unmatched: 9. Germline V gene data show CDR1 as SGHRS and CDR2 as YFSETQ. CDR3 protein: CASSLRDRGVPYSNQPQHF. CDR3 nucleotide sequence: TGCGCCAGCAGCTTGAGGGACAGGGGGGTACCTTATAGCAATCAGCCCCAGCATTTT.

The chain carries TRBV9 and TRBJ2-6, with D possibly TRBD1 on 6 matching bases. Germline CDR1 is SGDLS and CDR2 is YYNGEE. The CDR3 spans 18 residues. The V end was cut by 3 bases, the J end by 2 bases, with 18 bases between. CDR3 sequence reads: CASSGPRGRTAGANVLTF. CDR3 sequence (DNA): TGTGCCAGCAGCGGGCCCAGGGGCAGAACGGCTGGGGCCAACGTCCTGACTTTC.

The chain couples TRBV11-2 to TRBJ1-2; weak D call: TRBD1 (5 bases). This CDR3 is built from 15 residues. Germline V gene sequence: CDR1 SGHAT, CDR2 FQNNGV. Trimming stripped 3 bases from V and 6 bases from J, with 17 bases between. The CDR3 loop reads CASSFIVGTSDGYTF. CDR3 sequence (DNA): TGTGCCAGCAGCTTCATAGTGGGGACTTCGGATGGCTACACCTTC.

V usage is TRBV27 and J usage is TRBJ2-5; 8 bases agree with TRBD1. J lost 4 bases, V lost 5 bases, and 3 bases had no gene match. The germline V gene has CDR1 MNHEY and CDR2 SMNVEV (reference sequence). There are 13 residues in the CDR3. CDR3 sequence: CASSTGGAETQYF. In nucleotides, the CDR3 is TGTGCCAGCAGTACAGGGGGAGCAGAGACCCAGTACTTC.

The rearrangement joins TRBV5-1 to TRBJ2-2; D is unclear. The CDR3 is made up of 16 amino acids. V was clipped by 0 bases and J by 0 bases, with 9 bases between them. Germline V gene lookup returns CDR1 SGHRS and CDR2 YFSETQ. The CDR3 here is CASSLGSRTNTGELFF. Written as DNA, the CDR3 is TGCGCCAGCAGCTTGGGGTCTAGAACGAACACCGGGGAGCTGTTTTTT.

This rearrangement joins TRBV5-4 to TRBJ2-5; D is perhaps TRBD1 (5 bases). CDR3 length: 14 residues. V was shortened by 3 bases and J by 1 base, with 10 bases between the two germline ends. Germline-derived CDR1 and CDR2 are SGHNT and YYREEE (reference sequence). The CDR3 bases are TGTGCCAGCAGCTCTCAGGGTTTCCAAGAGACCCAGTACTTC. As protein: CASSSQGFQETQYF.

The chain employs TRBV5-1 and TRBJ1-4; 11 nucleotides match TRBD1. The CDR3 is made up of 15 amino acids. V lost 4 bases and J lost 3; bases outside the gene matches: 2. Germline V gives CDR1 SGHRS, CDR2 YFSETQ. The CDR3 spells CASSRDRGANEKLFF. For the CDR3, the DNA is TGCGCCAGCAGCAGGGACAGGGGGGCTAATGAAAAACTGTTTTTT.

This chain's CDR3 is CASSQQGDQPQHF. CDR3 bases: TGTGCCAGCTCACAACAGGGAGATCAGCCCCAGCATTTT. V and J are TRBV18 and TRBJ1-5; D may be TRBD1 (6 bases). V lost 4 bases to trimming and J lost 5 bases, with 9 bases between them. The CDR3 loop spans 13 amino acids. Germline V lookup: CDR1 KGHSH, CDR2 LQKENI.

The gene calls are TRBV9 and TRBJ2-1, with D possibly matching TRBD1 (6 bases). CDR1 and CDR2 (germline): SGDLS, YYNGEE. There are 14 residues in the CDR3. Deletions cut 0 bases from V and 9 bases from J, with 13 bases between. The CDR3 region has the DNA TGTGCCAGCAGCGTAGATTCAGGGGCGGTTGAGCAGTTCTTC. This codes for CASSVDSGAVEQFF. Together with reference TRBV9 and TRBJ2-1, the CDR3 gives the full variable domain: DSGVTQTPKHLITATGQRVTLRCSPRSGDLSVYWYQQSLDQGLQFLIQYYNGEERAKGNILERFSAQQFPDLHSELNLSSLELGDSALYFCASSVDSGAVEQFFGPGTRLTVL.

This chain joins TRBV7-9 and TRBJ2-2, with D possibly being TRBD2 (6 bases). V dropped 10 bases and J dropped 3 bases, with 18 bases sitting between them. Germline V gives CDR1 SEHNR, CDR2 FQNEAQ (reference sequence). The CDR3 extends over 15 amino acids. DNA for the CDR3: TGTGCCATGGTGTGGGAGGTCCTGGACACCGGGGAGCTGTTTTTT. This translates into CAMVWEVLDTGELFF.

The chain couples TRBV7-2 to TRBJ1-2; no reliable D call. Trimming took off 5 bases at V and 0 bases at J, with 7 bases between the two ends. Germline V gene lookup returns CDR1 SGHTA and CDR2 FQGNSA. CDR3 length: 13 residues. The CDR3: CASSRGSNYGYTF. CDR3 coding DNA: TGTGCCAGCAGCCGAGGATCTAACTATGGCTACACCTTC.

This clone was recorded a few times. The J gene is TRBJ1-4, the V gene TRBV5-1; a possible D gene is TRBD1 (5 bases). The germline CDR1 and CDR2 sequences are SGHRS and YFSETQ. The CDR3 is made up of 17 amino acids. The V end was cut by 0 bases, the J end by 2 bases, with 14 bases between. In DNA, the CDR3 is TGCGCCAGCAGCTTGGAAGCCAGGGTGGTGACTAATGAAAAACTGTTTTTT. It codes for CASSLEARVVTNEKLFF.

CDR3 sequence reads: CASSALGADSGGGNTGELFF. CDR3 sequence (DNA): TGTGCCAGCAGTGCCCTGGGGGCAGATAGCGGGGGAGGTAACACCGGGGAGCTGTTTTTT. The V and J genes are TRBV6-1 and TRBJ2-2; 9 nucleotides align to TRBD2. The CDR3 totals 20 residues. The ends lost 4 bases at V and 2 bases at J; junction bases unmatched: 17. The germline CDR1 and CDR2 sequences are MNHNS and SASEGT.

The CDR3 loop reads CASSLDRTVLDEKLFF. For the CDR3, the DNA is TGCGCCAGCAGCCTCGACCGGACAGTTCTTGATGAAAAACTGTTTTTT. The rearrangement uses TRBV5-1 and TRBJ1-4; TRBD1 is a possible D gene (6 bases). This CDR3 comprises 16 residues. Germline-derived CDR1 and CDR2 are SGHRS and YFSETQ. The germline V and J ends were trimmed by 4 bases and 6 bases, with 19 bases remaining between them.

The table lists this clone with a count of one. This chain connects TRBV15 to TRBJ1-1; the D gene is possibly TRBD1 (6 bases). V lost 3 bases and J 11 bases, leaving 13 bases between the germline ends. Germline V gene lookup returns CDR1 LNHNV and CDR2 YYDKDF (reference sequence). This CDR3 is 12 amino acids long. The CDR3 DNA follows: TGTGCCACCAGCAGGGACACAGGGTCGGCTTTCTTT. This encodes CATSRDTGSAFF.

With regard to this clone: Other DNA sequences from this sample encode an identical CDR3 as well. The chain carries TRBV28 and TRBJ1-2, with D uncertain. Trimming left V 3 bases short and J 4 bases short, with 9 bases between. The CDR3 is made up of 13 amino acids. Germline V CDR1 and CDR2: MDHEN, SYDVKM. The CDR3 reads CASSFRGLYGYTF. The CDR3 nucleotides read TGTGCCAGCAGTTTCAGAGGGCTCTATGGCTACACCTTC.

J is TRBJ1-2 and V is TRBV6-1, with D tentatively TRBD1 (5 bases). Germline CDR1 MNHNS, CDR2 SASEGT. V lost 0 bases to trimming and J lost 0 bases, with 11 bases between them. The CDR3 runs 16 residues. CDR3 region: CASSEALQGANYGYTF. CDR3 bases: TGTGCCAGCAGTGAAGCGCTGCAGGGCGCTAACTATGGCTACACCTTC.

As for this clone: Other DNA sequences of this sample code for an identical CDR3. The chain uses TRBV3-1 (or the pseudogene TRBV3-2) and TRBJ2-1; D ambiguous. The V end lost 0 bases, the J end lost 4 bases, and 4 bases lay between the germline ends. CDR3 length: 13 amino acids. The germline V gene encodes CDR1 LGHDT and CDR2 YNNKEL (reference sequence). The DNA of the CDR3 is TGTGCCAGCAGCCAAGATCGGTACAATGAGCAGTTCTTC. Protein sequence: CASSQDRYNEQFF.

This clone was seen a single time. The CDR3 protein is CASSKVGTGEADTQYF. The CDR3 nucleotides are TGTGCCAGTAGTAAGGTTGGGACAGGGGAAGCAGATACGCAGTATTTT. This chain joins TRBV19 and TRBJ2-3; 10 bases line up with TRBD1. The CDR3 length is 16 residues. Trimming took 4 bases from V and 4 from J; bases not matched to a gene: 8. Germline V gene lookup returns CDR1 LNHDA and CDR2 SQIVND (reference sequence).

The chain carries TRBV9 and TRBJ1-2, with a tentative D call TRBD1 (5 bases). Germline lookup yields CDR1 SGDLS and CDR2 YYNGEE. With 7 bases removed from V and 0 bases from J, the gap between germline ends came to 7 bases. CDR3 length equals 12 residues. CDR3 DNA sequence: TGTGCCAGCGGGGCAGCTAACTATGGCTACACCTTC. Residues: CASGAANYGYTF.

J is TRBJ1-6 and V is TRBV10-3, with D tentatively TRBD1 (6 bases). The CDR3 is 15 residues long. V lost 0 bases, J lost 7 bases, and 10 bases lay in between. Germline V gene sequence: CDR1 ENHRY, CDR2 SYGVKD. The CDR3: CAISESWDTNSPLHF. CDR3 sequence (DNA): TGTGCCATCAGTGAGTCTTGGGACACAAATTCACCCCTCCACTTT.

The CDR3 is CASSWTGQNSPLHF. CDR3 coding DNA: TGTGCCAGCAGTTGGACAGGGCAAAATTCACCCCTCCACTTT. J is TRBJ1-6 and V is TRBV7-3; TRBD1 matches at 8 bases. Trimming removed 6 bases from V and 7 bases from J; junction bases left unmatched: 5. Germline V gene data show CDR1 as SGHTA and CDR2 as FQGTGA. CDR3 size: 14 residues.

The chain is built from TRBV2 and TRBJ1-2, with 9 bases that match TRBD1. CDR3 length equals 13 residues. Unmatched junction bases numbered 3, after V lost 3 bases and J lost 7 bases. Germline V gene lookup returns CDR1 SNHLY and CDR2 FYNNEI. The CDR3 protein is CASSDRDRAGYTF. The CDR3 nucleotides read TGTGCCAGCAGTGACCGGGACAGGGCTGGCTACACCTTC.

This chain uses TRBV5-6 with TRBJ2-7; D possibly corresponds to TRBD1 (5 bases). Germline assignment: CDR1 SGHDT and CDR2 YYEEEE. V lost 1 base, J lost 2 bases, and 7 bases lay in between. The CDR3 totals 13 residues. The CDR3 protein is CASSLPGTYEQYF. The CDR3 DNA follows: TGTGCCAGCAGCTTGCCAGGGACCTACGAGCAGTACTTC.

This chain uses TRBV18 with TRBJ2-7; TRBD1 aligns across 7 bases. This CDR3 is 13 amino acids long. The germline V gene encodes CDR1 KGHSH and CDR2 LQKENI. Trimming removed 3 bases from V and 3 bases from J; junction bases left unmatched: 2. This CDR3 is CASSPGDSYEQYV. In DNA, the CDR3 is TGTGCCAGCTCACCTGGGGACAGCTACGAGCAGTACGTC.

CDR3 region: CASSLLGTGPGNTIYF. The CDR3, as DNA: TGTGCCAGCAGTTTATTAGGCACAGGGCCTGGAAACACCATATATTTT. The chain recombines TRBV28 with TRBJ1-3, with D tentatively TRBD1 (6 bases). Trimming removed 1 base at V and 2 bases at J, with 12 bases between. Germline CDR1 reads MDHEN; CDR2 reads SYDVKM. CDR3 length equals 16 residues.

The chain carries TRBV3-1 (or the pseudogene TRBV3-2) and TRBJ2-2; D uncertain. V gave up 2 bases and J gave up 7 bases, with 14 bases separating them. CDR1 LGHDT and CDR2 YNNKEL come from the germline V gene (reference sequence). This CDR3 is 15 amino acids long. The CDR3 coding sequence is TGTGCCAGCAGCCAATTGAGACTTCAGTTCGGGGAGCTGTTTTTT. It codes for CASSQLRLQFGELFF.